This T cell receptor beta chain is from a study of CD8 T cells in ankylosing spondylitis. The study's findings and limits: Disease-linked clones bore a CD8+ phenotype and were relatively rare in peripheral blood. A TCR beta motif made of eight highly homologous variants seemed typical of ankylosing spondylitis blood. Reports say disease-linked clones showed up significantly more in matched ankylosing spondylitis synovial fluid.

Only a few counts were recorded for this clonotype. What it binds is unknown. CDR3 size: 15 residues. Looked up from germline, CDR1 is MNHNS and CDR2 is SASEGT. Trimming stripped 4 bases from V and 1 base from J, with 14 bases between. It was by quantitative 5'-RACE with molecular barcodes that TCR beta libraries were made. From the 5' RACE reads, TCRdb called clonotypes with MiXCR, one entry per CDR3 protein. The sample records 750,000 to 850,000 distinct CDR3 sequences, 12% being singletons. V usage is TRBV6-1 and J usage is TRBJ2-7; D perhaps matches TRBD2 (6 bases). This receptor was identified in a male donor with ankylosing spondylitis. What was sequenced was blood, either unsorted or a sorted T cell fraction (not recorded which). Here the CDR3 reads CASSVGREESYEQYF. CDR3 coding DNA: TGTGCCAGCAGTGTGGGCAGGGAGGAGTCCTACGAGCAGTACTTC.